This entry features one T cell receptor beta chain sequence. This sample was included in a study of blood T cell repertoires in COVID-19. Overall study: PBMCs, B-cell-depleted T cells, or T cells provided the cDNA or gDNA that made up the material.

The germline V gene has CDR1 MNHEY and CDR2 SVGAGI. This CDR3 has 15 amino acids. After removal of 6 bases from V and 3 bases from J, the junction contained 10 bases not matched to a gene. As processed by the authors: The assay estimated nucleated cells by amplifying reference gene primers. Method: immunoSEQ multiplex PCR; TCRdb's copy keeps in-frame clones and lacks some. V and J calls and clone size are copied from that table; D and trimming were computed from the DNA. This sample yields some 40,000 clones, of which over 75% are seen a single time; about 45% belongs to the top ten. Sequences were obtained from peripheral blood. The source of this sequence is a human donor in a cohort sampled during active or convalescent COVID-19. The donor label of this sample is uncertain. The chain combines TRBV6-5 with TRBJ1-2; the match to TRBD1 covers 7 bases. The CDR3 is CASRRVGQRYYGYTF. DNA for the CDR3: TGTGCCAGCAGACGGGTGGGACAGAGGTACTATGGCTACACCTTC.